These 11 T cell receptor beta chains were sequenced from one sample in a study of T cell repertoires in cytomegalovirus infection. TCRdb reprocessed the reads via MiXCR and lists one record per CDR3 protein. The sample includes roughly 280,000 distinct CDR3 sequences, approximately 9% seen only once; the top ten take about 15%. Sequenced sample: PBMCs. The receptors here all came from a human donor in good health (CMV status not recorded). Some clones in this sample may be carry-over from other donors' samples.

CDR3 protein: CASSGMDRANTEAFF. The CDR3 nucleotides are TGTGCCAGCAGCGGTATGGACAGGGCGAACACTGAAGCTTTCTTT. The chain recombines TRBV5-4 with TRBJ1-1; 8 nucleotides agree with TRBD1. The CDR3 loop spans 15 amino acids. The V gene end was trimmed by 4 bases and the J gene end by 1 base; junction bases not matched to a gene: 6. Looked up from germline, CDR1 is SGHNT and CDR2 is YYREEE (reference sequence).

The genes are TRBV7-3 and TRBJ2-7, with D tentatively TRBD1 (8 bases). This CDR3 comprises 14 residues. V lost 5 bases, J lost 4 bases, and 15 bases lay in between. Germline V CDR1 and CDR2: SGHTA, FQGTGA. The CDR3 DNA sequence: TGTGCCAGCAGCATACAGGGGGGGATGTACGAGCAGTACTTC. Protein sequence: CASSIQGGMYEQYF.

This clonotype was seen ten or more times. The chain couples TRBV6-2 or TRBV6-3 to TRBJ2-1; 8 nucleotides match TRBD1. V was pared by 5 bases and J by 2 bases, with 8 bases of the junction left unmatched. The germline V gene has CDR1 MNHEY and CDR2 SVGEGT. The CDR3 length is 16 residues. CDR3 amino acids: CASSDNQGAPYNEQFF. CDR3 in DNA: TGTGCCAGCAGTGACAACCAGGGGGCCCCCTACAATGAGCAGTTCTTC.

There are many counts of this clonotype. The V gene is TRBV20-1, the J gene TRBJ1-1; D is undetermined. V lost 4 bases to trimming and J lost 5 bases, with 14 bases between them. Germline CDR1 DFQATT, CDR2 SNEGSKA (reference sequence). This CDR3 is built from 13 residues. The CDR3 here is CSAKGQPGTEAFF. The CDR3 nucleotides read TGCAGTGCTAAAGGCCAGCCTGGGACTGAAGCTTTCTTT.

This clonotype was seen at least ten times. The rearrangement joins TRBV7-2 to TRBJ1-2; a possible D gene is TRBD1 (5 bases). The germline V gene encodes CDR1 SGHTA and CDR2 FQGNSA. This CDR3 is 13 amino acids long. Trimming stripped 6 bases from V and 6 bases from J, with 14 bases between. The CDR3 DNA reads TGTGCCAGCAGAAGGGACGGGACGGATGGCTACACCTTC. Translated: CASRRDGTDGYTF. Combining the CDR3 with reference TRBV7-2 and TRBJ1-2 gives the whole variable domain GAGVSQSPSNKVTEKGKDVELRCDPISGHTALYWYRQSLGQGLEFLIYFQGNSAPDKSGLPSDRFSAERTGGSVSTLTIQRTQQEDSAVYLCASRRDGTDGYTFGSGTRLTVV.

The sample holds many counts of this clonotype. The CDR3 coding sequence is TGCAGTGGTGGGCGGGGGCTACAAGAGACCCAGTACTTC. This gives the protein CSGGRGLQETQYF. The chain uses TRBV20-1 and TRBJ2-5; tentative D call: TRBD2 (7 bases). CDR1 and CDR2 from the germline V gene are DFQATT and SNEGSKA (reference sequence). The CDR3 is 13 amino acids. The V end lost 7 bases, the J end lost 2 bases, and 14 bases lay between the germline ends.

This clonotype was seen at least ten times. The chain uses TRBV7-2 and TRBJ1-6, with a weak D call TRBD1 (6 bases). Germline CDR1 reads SGHTA; CDR2 reads FQGNSA. This CDR3 contains 16 residues. V was clipped by 1 base and J by 5 bases, with 12 bases between them. The CDR3 region has the DNA TGTGCCAGCAGCTTAGTAATTCGGACAGATAATTCACCCCTCCACTTT. This encodes CASSLVIRTDNSPLHF. Looking up the rest from reference TRBV7-2 and TRBJ1-6 gives the full variable domain: GAGVSQSPSNKVTEKGKDVELRCDPISGHTALYWYRQSLGQGLEFLIYFQGNSAPDKSGLPSDRFSAERTGGSVSTLTIQRTQQEDSAVYLCASSLVIRTDNSPLHFGNGTRLTVT.

This clonotype was recorded many times. The V gene is TRBV7-2, the J gene TRBJ1-5, with D hard to call. CDR1 is SGHTA and CDR2 is FQGNSA in the germline V gene. V gave up 8 bases and J gave up 9 bases, with 17 bases separating them. This CDR3 comprises 13 residues. CDR3 nucleotide sequence: TGTGCCAGCGGGGTAGACGGTTTTGGGCCCCAGCATTTT. It translates to CASGVDGFGPQHF.

In its sample, this clonotype was seen many times. J is TRBJ2-5 and V is TRBV7-2; D is undetermined. Trimming took off 3 bases at V and 1 base at J, with 15 bases between the two ends. The CDR3 totals 16 residues. The germline V gene encodes CDR1 SGHTA and CDR2 FQGNSA. CDR3 residues: CASSFPSRLTQETQYF. The DNA for the CDR3 is TGTGCCAGCAGCTTCCCGTCCCGGCTTACCCAAGAGACCCAGTACTTC.

This chain connects TRBV28 to TRBJ2-7; 9 nucleotides align to TRBD2. From germline, CDR1 is MDHEN and CDR2 SYDVKM. J gave up 3 bases and V 2 bases, and 11 bases lay outside the gene matches. The length of the CDR3 is 17 residues. In nucleotides, the CDR3 is TGTGCCAGCAGTTTAAGTGTTGGCGGGGGGGCTCTCTACGAGCAGTACTTC. Amino acid sequence: CASSLSVGGGALYEQYF.

This clonotype showed up many times. V and J are TRBV7-2 and TRBJ2-6; possibly TRBD2 for D (5 bases). V lost 5 bases and J lost 4, with 12 bases in between. The CDR3 extends over 15 amino acids. The germline V gene has CDR1 SGHTA and CDR2 FQGNSA. CDR3 DNA sequence: TGTGCCAGCAGCGACTCCGGGAAAGGGGCCAACGTCCTGACTTTC. This encodes CASSDSGKGANVLTF.